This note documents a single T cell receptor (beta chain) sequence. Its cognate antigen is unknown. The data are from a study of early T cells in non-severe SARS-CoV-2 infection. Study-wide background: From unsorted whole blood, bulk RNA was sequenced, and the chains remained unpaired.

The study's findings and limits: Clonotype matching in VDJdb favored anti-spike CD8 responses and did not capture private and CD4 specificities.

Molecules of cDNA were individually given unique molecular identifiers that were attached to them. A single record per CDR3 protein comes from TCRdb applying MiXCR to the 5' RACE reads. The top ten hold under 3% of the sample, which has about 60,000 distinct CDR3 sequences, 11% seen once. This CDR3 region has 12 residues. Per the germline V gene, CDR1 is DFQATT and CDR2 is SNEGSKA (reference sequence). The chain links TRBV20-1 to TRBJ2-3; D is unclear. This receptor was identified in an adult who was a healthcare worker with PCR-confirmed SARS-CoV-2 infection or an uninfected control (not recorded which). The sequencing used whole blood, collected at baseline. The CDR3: CAFGPSTDTQYF. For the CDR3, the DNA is TGCGCCTTCGGACCTAGCACAGATACGCAGTATTTT.